The 9 T cell receptor beta chains presented below share a single source sample, sequenced in a study of Graves' ophthalmopathy and Graves' hyperthyroidism. TCR beta CDR3 amplification used RNA transcripts. RT-PCR was first run with HTBI primers, then multiplex PCR in a second round. One entry per CDR3 protein, called by TCRdb with MiXCR from the multiplex PCR reads. The repertoire has some 250,000 distinct CDR3 sequences, 45% of them found once; the top ten carry about 45%. Sequencing was performed on peripheral blood. Every receptor here comes from an adult man with Graves' ophthalmopathy.

This rearrangement joins TRBV7-2 to TRBJ2-5; D may be TRBD2 (6 bases). CDR3 length equals 16 residues. Germline values: CDR1 SGHTA, CDR2 FQGNSA. V lost 1 base to trimming and J lost 9 bases, with 21 bases between them. CDR3: CASSLEVTPGGVAQYF. The CDR3 nucleotides are TGTGCCAGCAGCTTAGAGGTGACCCCCGGGGGAGTGGCCCAGTACTTC.

The gene calls are TRBV4-2 and TRBJ2-5, with no clear D. Trimming took 0 bases from V and 1 from J, leaving 3 bases between them. Germline CDR1 reads LGHNA; CDR2 reads YNFKEQ. This CDR3 region has 13 residues. CDR3 nucleotides: TGTGCCAGCAGCCAAGAGACCCAAGAGACCCAGTACTTC. It encodes CASSQETQETQYF.

The rearrangement uses TRBV19 and TRBJ1-2; maybe TRBD1 (5 bases). CDR1 and CDR2 (germline): LNHDA, SQIVND (reference sequence). CDR3 length: 17 residues. The V gene lost 5 bases and the J gene lost 4 bases, with 23 bases spanning the gap. The CDR3 here is CASSPQGGAVPIYGYTF. As DNA, the CDR3 is TGTGCCAGTAGTCCCCAAGGTGGGGCAGTGCCAATCTATGGCTACACCTTC.

The V and J genes are TRBV20-1 and TRBJ1-2; D may be TRBD1 (5 bases). V lost 5 bases and J lost 0, with 10 bases in between. The CDR3 spans 13 residues. Per germline, CDR1 DFQATT and CDR2 SNEGSKA (reference sequence). CDR3 DNA sequence: TGCAGTGCTTCTCAGGGACCTAACTATGGCTACACCTTC. It encodes CSASQGPNYGYTF.

The chain combines TRBV10-3 with TRBJ1-5; D gene unclear. V lost 3 bases to trimming and J lost 3 bases, with 9 bases between them. The germline CDR1 and CDR2 sequences are ENHRY and SYGVKD. The CDR3 covers 14 residues. The CDR3: CAISDFQSNQPQHF. The CDR3 DNA reads as TGTGCCATCAGTGATTTCCAGTCCAATCAGCCCCAGCATTTT.

In its sample, this clonotype was seen a few times. The gene calls are TRBV7-2 and TRBJ2-7; the D gene is possibly TRBD1 (6 bases). Looked up from germline, CDR1 is SGHTA and CDR2 is FQGNSA. Trimming took off 5 bases at V and 4 bases at J, with 12 bases between the two ends. The CDR3 has 13 residues. The CDR3 nucleotides read TGTGCCAGCAGCCTGAACAGGGATTACGAGCAGTACTTC. It codes for CASSLNRDYEQYF.

V and J are TRBV5-8 and TRBJ2-2; D not certain. Germline lookup yields CDR1 SGHTS and CDR2 YDEGEE. The CDR3 spans 15 residues. V was pared by 1 base and J by 5 bases, with 12 bases between. The CDR3 nucleotides read TGTGCCAGCAGCTTGAGACAAAGCTGGACCGGGGAGCTGTTTTTT. Amino acids: CASSLRQSWTGELFF.

This clonotype appeared many times. The DNA of the CDR3 is TGTGCCACCAGCGGACCCGGGACAGGGGAGGAGCAGTACTTC. Its protein product is CATSGPGTGEEQYF. The chain is built from TRBV15 and TRBJ2-7, with TRBD1 identical over 10 bases. This CDR3 has 14 amino acids. Germline-derived CDR1 and CDR2 are LNHNV and YYDKDF (reference sequence). The trim removed 5 bases at V and 7 bases at J, leaving 8 bases unmatched.

The sample holds a few counts of this clonotype. The chain employs TRBV7-9 and TRBJ2-2; the match to TRBD1 covers 11 bases. The CDR3 has 14 amino acids. V was pared by 5 bases and J by 13 bases, with 9 bases of the junction left unmatched. Germline V gives CDR1 SEHNR, CDR2 FQNEAQ (reference sequence). The CDR3 spells CASSARTGGMVLFF. The CDR3 DNA is TGTGCCAGCAGCGCCCGGACAGGGGGCATGGTGCTGTTTTTT.